The sequence of this TCR beta chain was determined in a study of blood T cell repertoires in COVID-19. For the study at large: Spain, Italy and the United States supplied samples that represented acute and convalescent COVID-19. T cells, B-cell-depleted T cells, or PBMCs provided the cDNA or gDNA that served as material.

Looked up from germline, CDR1 is LGHNA and CDR2 is YNFKEQ. Trimming removed 8 bases from V and 7 bases from J; junction bases left unmatched: 5. The CDR3 has 13 residues. Source study methods: Amplified reference gene primers provided the basis for estimating nucleated cell counts. Repertoires were generated with immunoSEQ multiplex PCR, while TCRdb's copy carries only in-frame clones and drops some. V and J calls and clone size are copied from that table; D and trimming were computed from the DNA. The repertoire holds more than 200,000 clones, with 65% to 90% as singletons. Sequencing was done on a sample of peripheral blood. The chain joins TRBV4-2 to TRBJ1-4, with 9 bases identical to TRBD1. The clonotype was recovered from a man aged 50 to 59 with acute or convalescent COVID-19. CDR3 nucleotides: TGTGCCAGCGCCGGGACAGGGCGTGAAAAACTGTTTTTT. This encodes CASAGTGREKLFF.